The clone carrying this T cell receptor beta chain was recorded once. Per the authors' pipeline: Amplification with reference gene primers provided the estimates of nucleated cell counts. The method was immunoSEQ multiplex PCR; TCRdb's version includes in-frame clones alone and lacks a portion of them. The DNA was the basis for D and trimming; V, J and clone size are from that table. The profile covers under 250,000 clones, with 84% appearing a single time and about 13% taken by the ten largest. This entry comes from a study of blood T cell repertoires in COVID-19. Study as a whole: Both acute and convalescent COVID-19 samples were obtained from the United States, Italy and Spain. PBMCs, B-cell-depleted T cells, or T cells were the source of the cDNA or gDNA that made up the material.

Germline CDR1 and CDR2: SNHLY and FYNNEI. Trimming left V 5 bases short and J 8 bases short, with 18 bases between. This CDR3 has 14 residues. The clonotype comes from a human donor in a cohort sampled during active COVID-19. The material sequenced was peripheral blood. J is TRBJ1-1 and V is TRBV2; D remains unclear. The CDR3 nucleotides are TGTGCCAGCAGTAACCGAAACGACAACCGAGAAGCTTTCTTT. Translating gives CASSNRNDNREAFF.